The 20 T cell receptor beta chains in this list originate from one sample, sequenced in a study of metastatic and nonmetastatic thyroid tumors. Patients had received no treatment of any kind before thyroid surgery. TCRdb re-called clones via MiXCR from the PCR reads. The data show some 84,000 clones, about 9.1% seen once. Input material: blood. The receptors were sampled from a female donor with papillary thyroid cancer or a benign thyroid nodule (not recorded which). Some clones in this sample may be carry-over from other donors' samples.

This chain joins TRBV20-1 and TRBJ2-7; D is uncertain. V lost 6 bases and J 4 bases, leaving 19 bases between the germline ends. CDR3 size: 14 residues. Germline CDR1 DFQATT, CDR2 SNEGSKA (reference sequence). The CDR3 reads CSALGDLRAYEQYF. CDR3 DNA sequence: TGCAGTGCCCTTGGAGACCTACGTGCGTACGAGCAGTACTTC.

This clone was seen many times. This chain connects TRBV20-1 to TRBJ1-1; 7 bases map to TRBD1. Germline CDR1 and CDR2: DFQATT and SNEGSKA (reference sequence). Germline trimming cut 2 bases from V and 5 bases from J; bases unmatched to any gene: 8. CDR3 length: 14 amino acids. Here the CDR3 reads CSARSNTGETEAFF. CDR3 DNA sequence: TGCAGTGCTAGATCAAACACAGGGGAGACTGAAGCTTTCTTT.

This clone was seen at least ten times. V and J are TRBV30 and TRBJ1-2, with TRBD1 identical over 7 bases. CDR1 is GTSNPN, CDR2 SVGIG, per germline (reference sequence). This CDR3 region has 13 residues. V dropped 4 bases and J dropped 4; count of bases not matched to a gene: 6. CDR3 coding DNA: TGTGCCTGGATCGGACAGGCCCTCTATGGCTACACCTTC. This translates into CAWIGQALYGYTF.

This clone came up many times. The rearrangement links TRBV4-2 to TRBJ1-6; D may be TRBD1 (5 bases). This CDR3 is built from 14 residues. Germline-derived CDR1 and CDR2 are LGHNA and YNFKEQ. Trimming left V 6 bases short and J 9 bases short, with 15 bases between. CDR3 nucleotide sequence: TGTGCCAGCAGAGGTCCACAGGAGAGTTCACCCCTCCACTTT. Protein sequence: CASRGPQESSPLHF.

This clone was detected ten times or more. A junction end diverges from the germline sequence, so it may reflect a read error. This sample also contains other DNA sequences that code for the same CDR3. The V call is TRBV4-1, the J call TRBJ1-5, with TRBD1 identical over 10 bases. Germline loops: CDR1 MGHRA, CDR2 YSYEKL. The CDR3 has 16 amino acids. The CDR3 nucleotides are TGCGCCAGCAGCATTATGGACAGGGGGATTGATCAGCCCCAACATTTT. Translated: CASSIMDRGIDQPQHF.

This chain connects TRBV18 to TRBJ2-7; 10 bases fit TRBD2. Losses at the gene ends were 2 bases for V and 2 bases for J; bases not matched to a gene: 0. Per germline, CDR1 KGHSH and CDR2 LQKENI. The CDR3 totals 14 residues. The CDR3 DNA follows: TGTGCCAGCTCACCAGGACTAGCGGCCTACGAGCAGTACTTC. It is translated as CASSPGLAAYEQYF.

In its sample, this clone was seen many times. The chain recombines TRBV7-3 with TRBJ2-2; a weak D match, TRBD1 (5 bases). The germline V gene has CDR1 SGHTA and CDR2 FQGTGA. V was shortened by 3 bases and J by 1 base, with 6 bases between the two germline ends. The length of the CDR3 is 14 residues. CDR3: CASSLGRNTGELFF. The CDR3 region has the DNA TGTGCCAGCAGCTTGGGGCGGAACACCGGGGAGCTGTTTTTT.

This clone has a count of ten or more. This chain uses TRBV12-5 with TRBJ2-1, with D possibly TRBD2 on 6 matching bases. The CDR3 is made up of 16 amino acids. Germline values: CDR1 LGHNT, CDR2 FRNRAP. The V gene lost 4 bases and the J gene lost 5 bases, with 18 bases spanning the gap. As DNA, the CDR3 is TGTGCTAGTGGTTCCGGGACTTCTTCTTTCCACAATGAGCAGTTCTTC. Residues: CASGSGTSSFHNEQFF.

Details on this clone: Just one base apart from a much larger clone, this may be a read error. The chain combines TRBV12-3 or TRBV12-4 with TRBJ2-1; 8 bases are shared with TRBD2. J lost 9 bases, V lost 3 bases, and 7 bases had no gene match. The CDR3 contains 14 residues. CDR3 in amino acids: CASSFSGGRSEQFF. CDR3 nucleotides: TGTGCCAGCAGTTTCAGCGGGGGTCGCAGTGAGCAGTTCTTC.

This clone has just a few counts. CDR3 sequence reads: CASSTDANTQYF. The CDR3 nucleotides are TGTGCCAGCAGTACCGACGCGAATACGCAGTATTTT. This chain links TRBV12-3 or TRBV12-4 with TRBJ2-3, with D uncertain. V was trimmed by 5 bases and J by 7 bases, leaving 10 bases between them. The CDR3 consists of 12 residues.

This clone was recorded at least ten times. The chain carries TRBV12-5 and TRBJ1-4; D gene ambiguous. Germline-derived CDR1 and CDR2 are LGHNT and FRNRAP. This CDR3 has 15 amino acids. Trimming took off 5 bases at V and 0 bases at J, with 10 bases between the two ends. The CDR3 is CASGPGRATNEKLFF. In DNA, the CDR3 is TGTGCTAGTGGTCCCGGACGGGCAACTAATGAAAAACTGTTTTTT.

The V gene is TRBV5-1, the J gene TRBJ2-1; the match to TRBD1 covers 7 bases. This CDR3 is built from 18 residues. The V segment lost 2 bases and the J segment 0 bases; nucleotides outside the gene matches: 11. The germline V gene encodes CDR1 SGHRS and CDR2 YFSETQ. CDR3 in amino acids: CASSLSRHGDSSYNEQFF. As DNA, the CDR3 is TGCGCCAGCAGCTTAAGTCGTCACGGGGACAGCTCCTACAATGAGCAGTTCTTC.

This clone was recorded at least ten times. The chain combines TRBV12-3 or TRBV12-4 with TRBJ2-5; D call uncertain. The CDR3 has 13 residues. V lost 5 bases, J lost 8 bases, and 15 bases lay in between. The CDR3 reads CASSPNLSGTQYF. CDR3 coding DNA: TGTGCCAGCAGTCCCAACCTTAGTGGAACCCAGTACTTC.

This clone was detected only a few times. In DNA, the CDR3 is TGTGCCAGCAGCCAAGGCCCGGATTCGGATTCACCCCTCCACTTT. Amino acids: CASSQGPDSDSPLHF. The chain combines TRBV4-2 with TRBJ1-6, with D hard to call. Trimming cost V 1 base and J 8 bases, with 12 bases left between them. This CDR3 has 15 residues. Germline CDR1 and CDR2: LGHNA and YNFKEQ.

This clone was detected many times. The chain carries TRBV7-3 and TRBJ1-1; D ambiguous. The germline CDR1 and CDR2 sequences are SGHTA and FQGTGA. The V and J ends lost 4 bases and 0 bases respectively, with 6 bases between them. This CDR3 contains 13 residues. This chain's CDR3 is CASSYNLNTEAFF. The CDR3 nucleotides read TGTGCCAGCAGCTATAACTTGAACACTGAAGCTTTCTTT.

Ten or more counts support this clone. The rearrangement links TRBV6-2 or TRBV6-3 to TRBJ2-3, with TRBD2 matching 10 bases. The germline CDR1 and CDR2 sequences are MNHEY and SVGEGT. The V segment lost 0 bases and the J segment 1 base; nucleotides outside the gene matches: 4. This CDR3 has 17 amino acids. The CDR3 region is CASSYSFLAGGTDTQYF. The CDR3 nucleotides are TGTGCCAGCAGTTACTCGTTTCTAGCGGGGGGCACAGATACGCAGTATTTT.

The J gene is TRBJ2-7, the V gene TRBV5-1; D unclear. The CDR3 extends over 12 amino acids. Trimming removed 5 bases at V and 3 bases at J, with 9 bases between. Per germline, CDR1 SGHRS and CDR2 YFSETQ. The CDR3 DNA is TGCGCCAGCAGTTGTGGTAACTACGAGCAGTACTTC. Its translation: CASSCGNYEQYF.

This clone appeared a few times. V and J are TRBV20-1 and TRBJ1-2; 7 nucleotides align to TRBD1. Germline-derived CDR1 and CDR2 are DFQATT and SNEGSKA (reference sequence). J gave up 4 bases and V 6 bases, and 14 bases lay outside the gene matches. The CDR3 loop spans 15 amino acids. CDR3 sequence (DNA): TGCAGTGCCACGCCCCCAAATTCAGGGGGCTATGGCTACACCTTC. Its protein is CSATPPNSGGYGYTF.

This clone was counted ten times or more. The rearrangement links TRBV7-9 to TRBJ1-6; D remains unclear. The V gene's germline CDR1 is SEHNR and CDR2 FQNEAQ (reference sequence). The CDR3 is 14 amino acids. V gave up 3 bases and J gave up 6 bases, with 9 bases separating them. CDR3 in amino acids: CASSFGDINSPLHF. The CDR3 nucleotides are TGTGCCAGCAGCTTCGGGGATATTAATTCACCCCTCCACTTT. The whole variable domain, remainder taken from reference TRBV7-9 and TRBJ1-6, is DTGVSQNPRHKITKRGQNVTFRCDPISEHNRLYWYRQTLGQGPEFLTYFQNEAQLEKSRLLSDRFSAERPKGSFSTLEIQRTEQGDSAMYLCASSFGDINSPLHFGNGTRLTVT.

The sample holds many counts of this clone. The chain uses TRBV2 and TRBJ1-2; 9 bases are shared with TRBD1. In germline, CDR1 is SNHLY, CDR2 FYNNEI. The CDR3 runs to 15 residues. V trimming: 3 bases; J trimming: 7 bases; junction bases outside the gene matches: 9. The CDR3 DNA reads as TGTGCCAGCAGTGAGAGCGGGACAGGGCGGGGTGGCTACACCTTC. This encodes CASSESGTGRGGYTF.